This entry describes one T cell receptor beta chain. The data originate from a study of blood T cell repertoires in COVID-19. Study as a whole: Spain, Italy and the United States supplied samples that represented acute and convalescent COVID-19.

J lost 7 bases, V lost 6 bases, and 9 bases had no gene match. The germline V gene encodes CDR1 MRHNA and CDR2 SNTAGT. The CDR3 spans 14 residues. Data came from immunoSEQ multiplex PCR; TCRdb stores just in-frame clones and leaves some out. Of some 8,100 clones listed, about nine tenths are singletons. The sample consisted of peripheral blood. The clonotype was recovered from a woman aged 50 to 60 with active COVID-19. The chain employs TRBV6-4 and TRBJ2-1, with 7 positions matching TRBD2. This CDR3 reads CASSSSGLGNEQFF. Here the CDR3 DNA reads TGTGCCAGCAGCTCTAGCGGTCTGGGGAATGAGCAGTTCTTC.